These T cell receptor beta chains were read from a single sample in a study of early T cells in non-severe SARS-CoV-2 infection. From the 5' RACE reads, TCRdb called clonotypes with MiXCR, one entry per CDR3 protein. The table records roughly 45,000 distinct CDR3 sequences, approximately 10% of them present only once. Sequenced sample: whole blood. These receptors originate from an adult who was a healthcare worker with PCR-confirmed SARS-CoV-2 infection or an uninfected control (not recorded which). CDR3s include the opening cysteine and the closing phenylalanine or tryptophan. The D gene is left open where the match is weak. Clone size, where shown, is once, few, many, or a class for clones that have expanded.

>16|TRBV28|few|.|TRBJ1-5
CASSFSGGHSNQPQHF
TGTGCCAGCAGTTTTTCCGGGGGACATAGCAATCAGCCCCAGCATTTT
>15|TRBV5-1|.|TRBD2|TRBJ2-1
CASSLTGGQGNEQFF
TGCGCCAGCAGCTTAACGGGAGGCCAGGGAAATGAGCAGTTCTTC
>15|TRBV5-1|few|TRBD1|TRBJ1-1
CASSLAKAGGTEAFF
TGCGCCAGCAGCTTGGCCAAGGCAGGGGGCACTGAAGCTTTCTTT
>15|TRBV28|few|TRBD1|TRBJ1-1
CASRTGTGPNTEAFF
TGTGCCAGCAGAACCGGGACAGGGCCGAACACTGAAGCTTTCTTT
>13|TRBV27|many|.|TRBJ1-2
CASSSGQIGRYTF
TGTGCCAGCAGTTCCGGACAGATAGGACGCTACACCTTC
>14|TRBV25-1|many|.|TRBJ2-1
CASSEYGGSNEQFF
TGTGCCAGCAGTGAATATGGCGGGTCCAATGAGCAGTTCTTC
>14|TRBV24-1|many|TRBD2|TRBJ2-3
CATGAGASTDTQYF
TGTGCCACCGGAGCGGGAGCTAGCACAGATACGCAGTATTTT
>15|TRBV14|many|.|TRBJ2-1
CASSQSAGSNNEQFF
TGTGCCAGCAGCCAGAGCGCGGGGAGCAATAATGAGCAGTTCTTC
>15|TRBV29-1|many|.|TRBJ2-1
CSVVPSMSPFNEQFF
TGCAGCGTCGTCCCCTCGATGAGTCCCTTTAATGAGCAGTTCTTC
>13|TRBV5-4|.|TRBD1|TRBJ2-5
CASSWDREETQYF
TGTGCCAGCAGCTGGGACAGGGAAGAGACCCAGTACTTC
>15|TRBV7-2|.|.|TRBJ1-2
CASSPGVFTVYGYTF
TGTGCCAGCAGCCCAGGTGTTTTCACCGTTTATGGCTACACCTTC
>15|TRBV9|few|.|TRBJ2-2
CASNVGQGIAGELFF
TGTGCCAGCAACGTAGGGCAGGGAATAGCCGGGGAGCTGTTTTTT
>17|TRBV3-1|.|.|TRBJ2-7
CASSQDLRDFPTYEQYF
TGTGCCAGCAGCCAAGATCTTCGGGACTTCCCCACTTACGAGCAGTACTTC
>10|TRBV28|.|.|TRBJ2-3
CASSMDTQYF
TGTGCCAGCAGCATGGATACGCAGTATTTT
>12|TRBV20-1|many|.|TRBJ1-1
CSARDGDTEAFF
TGCAGTGCTAGAGATGGGGACACTGAAGCTTTCTTT
>16|TRBV9|.|TRBD2|TRBJ2-3
CASSVTSGRASDTQYF
TGTGCCAGCAGCGTGACTAGCGGGAGGGCCTCAGATACGCAGTATTTT
>16|TRBV28|.|TRBD2|TRBJ2-7
CASSQPGTRTSYEQYF
TGTGCCAGCAGTCAGCCCGGGACTAGGACCTCCTACGAGCAGTACTTC
>17|TRBV30|.|TRBD2|TRBJ2-7
CAWSVRPRLAGGLGQYF
TGTGCCTGGAGTGTCAGACCCCGACTAGCGGGAGGCTTGGGGCAGTACTTC
>15|TRBV7-2|many|TRBD1|TRBJ2-6
CASSSGQGGANVLTF
TGTGCCAGCAGCTCTGGACAGGGAGGAGCCAACGTCCTGACTTTC
>13|TRBV27|many|.|TRBJ2-7
CASSLVQGYEQYF
TGTGCCAGCAGTTTAGTACAGGGCTACGAGCAGTACTTC
>15|TRBV4-3|medium-sized|TRBD2|TRBJ2-3
CASSQDTSGGDTQYF
TGCGCCAGCAGCCAAGATACTAGCGGGGGGGATACGCAGTATTTT
>14|TRBV19|.|.|TRBJ1-5
CASSIGGIKMPQHF
TGTGCCAGTAGTATCGGTGGAATCAAAATGCCCCAGCATTTT
>13|TRBV28|.|.|TRBJ2-7
CASSSGLFYEQYF
TGTGCCAGCAGTTCGGGACTCTTCTACGAGCAGTACTTC
>12|TRBV28|many|TRBD1|TRBJ1-1
CASGDSGTEAFF
TGTGCCAGCGGGGACAGTGGCACTGAAGCTTTCTTT
>17|TRBV11-2|few|.|TRBJ2-3
CASSLTLGGAITDTQYF
TGTGCCAGCAGCTTAACATTGGGGGGGGCCATCACAGATACGCAGTATTTT